The subject of this entry is one T cell receptor beta chain. This clone's antigen is unknown. A single base separates this from a much larger clone, so it may be a read error. The data were obtained in a study of T cells in Graves' hyperthyroidism and ophthalmopathy (dated by TCRdb to between 2019 and 2020). Regarding the complete study: Peripheral blood was sampled at the time of initial diagnosis, prior to any treatment. A discovery cohort of around 100 patients, 43 with Graves' ophthalmopathy and 55 to 65 with stable Graves' hyperthyroidism, was used to find distinguishing TCR V-J signatures. Whether ophthalmopathy could be predicted prospectively was tested in an independent validation cohort made up of approximately 19 hyperthyroidism patients plus 17 patients who later progressed to ophthalmopathy. The approximately 98 discovery patients were randomly divided into training and test sets at a 7:3 ratio. In six Graves' hyperthyroidism patients, the study also compared T-cell repertoires from thyroid tissue with T-cell repertoires from blood. Following sampling, methimazole starting at 30 mg daily was given to hyperthyroidism patients, and high-dose intravenous methylprednisolone was given to ophthalmopathy patients. According to the paper, TCR Vbeta CDR3 sequencing was carried out on around 140 peripheral blood samples, which came from approximately 41 ophthalmopathy, 75 or so hyperthyroidism and roughly 17 progressor patients.

Graves' hyperthyroidism was defined as stable when no progression to ophthalmopathy occurred over 18 months of follow-up. The hyperthyroidism patients were between 18 and 65 years old and newly diagnosed, with a disease duration of less than 2 months. Patients with uncontrolled infections, other autoimmune diseases, pregnancy or lactation were excluded. Diagnoses were established on the basis of clinical symptoms, serum thyroxine and TRAb, thyroid ultrasound, and orbital computed tomography. Ficoll-Paque density gradient centrifugation was used to isolate PBMCs from 10 ml of fresh peripheral blood. Total RNA was extracted with Trizol reagent, and quality was checked on an Agilent 2100 Bioanalyzer. The CDR3 numbers 13 residues from cysteine through phenylalanine. The only DNA kept is the CDR3, 39 bases in frame from the first base. CDR1 MNHNS and CDR2 SASEGT are derived from the germline V gene. Amplification of TCR beta CDR3 regions was carried out from RNA transcripts. The first round of RT-PCR for the TCR CDR3 was performed with the HTBI primer set and the Qiagen OneStep RT-PCR kit. A second multiplex PCR round built the libraries, followed by size selection and purification. The libraries were sequenced on an Illumina HiSeq2000 using paired-end 100 bp reads. The authors processed their data as follows. Raw data were processed with SOAPnuke, discarding reads with adapters, uncalled bases, mean Phred below 15, or no exact constant-primer or identifier match. High-quality paired reads were merged using COPE v1.2.5, and each unique nucleotide sequence was defined as a clonotype. MiTCR v1.1 was used to align the clonotypes against IMGT TRBV, TRBD and TRBJ reference segments. The analysis included only V-J combinations with a frequency above 0.0001, which together covered 99% to 99.2% of the repertoires. A TCS score was defined as the ratio between F50 (clonal expansion) and ExV (chaos), using BLOSUM62-based TCRdist between CDR3 peptides within each V-J. Welch's t-statistics and random forest reduced around 520 V-J features to roughly 13, which were used in a naive Bayes classifier (R e1071). TCRdb reprocessing: public reads trimmed at Q25 with fastp, clones called with MiXCR, in-frame beta chains kept. A single entry per CDR3 protein holds the most common genes and DNA from its merged rows. Here the V and J calls rest on TCRdb's processing, not on the authors' analysis. This sample has some 510,000 distinct CDR3 sequences in its table, and about 20% of those were observed once. 26% of the sample rests with the top ten.

The investigation overall reported the following: Blood samples also contained most of the expanded thyroid clonotypes (frequency above 0.001), which suggests that blood repertoires may reflect thyroid immune responses. In validation, progression to ophthalmopathy was predicted by the model with 70% to 71% sensitivity and about 72% specificity, a median of around 6.5 months before onset. A 13 V-J signature model separated ophthalmopathy from stable hyperthyroidism, with over 85% sensitivity and just under 84% specificity in cross-validation and 80%/75% in testing. No statistical method was used to fix the sample size in advance, and group allocation was not hidden from the investigators.

Sequenced material: blood. The TCR comes from a man aged 18 to 30 with Graves' hyperthyroidism. The V and J genes are TRBV6-1 and TRBJ2-5, with no confidently assigned D gene. CDR3 sequence: CGSSDAAEETQYF. The DNA is as follows: TGTGGCAGCAGTGATGCGGCAGAAGAGACCCAGTACTTC.